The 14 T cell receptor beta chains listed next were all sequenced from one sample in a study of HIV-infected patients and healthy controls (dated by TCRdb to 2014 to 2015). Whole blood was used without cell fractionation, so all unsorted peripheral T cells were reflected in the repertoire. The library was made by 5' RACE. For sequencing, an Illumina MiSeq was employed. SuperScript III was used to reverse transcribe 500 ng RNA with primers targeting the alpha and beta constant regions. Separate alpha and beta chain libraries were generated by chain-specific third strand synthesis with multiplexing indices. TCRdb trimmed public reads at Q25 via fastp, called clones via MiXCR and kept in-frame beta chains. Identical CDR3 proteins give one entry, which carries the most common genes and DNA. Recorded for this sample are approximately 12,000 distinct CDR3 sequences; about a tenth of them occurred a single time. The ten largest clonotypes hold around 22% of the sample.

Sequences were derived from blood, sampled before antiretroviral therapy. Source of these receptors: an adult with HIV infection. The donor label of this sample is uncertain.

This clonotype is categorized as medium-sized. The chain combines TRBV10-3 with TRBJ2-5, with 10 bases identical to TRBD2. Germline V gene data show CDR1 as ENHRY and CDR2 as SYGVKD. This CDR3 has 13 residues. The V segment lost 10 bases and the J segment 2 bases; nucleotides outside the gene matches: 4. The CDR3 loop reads CATRTSGQETQYF. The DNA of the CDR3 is TGTGCCACTAGGACTAGCGGACAAGAGACCCAGTACTTC.

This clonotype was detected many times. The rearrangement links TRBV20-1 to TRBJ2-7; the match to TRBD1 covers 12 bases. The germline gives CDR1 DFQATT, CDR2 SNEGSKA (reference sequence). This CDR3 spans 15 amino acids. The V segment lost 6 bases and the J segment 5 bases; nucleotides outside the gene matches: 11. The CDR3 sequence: CSASGTGGFKDEQYF. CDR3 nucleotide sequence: TGCAGTGCCTCTGGGACAGGGGGCTTTAAAGACGAGCAGTACTTC.

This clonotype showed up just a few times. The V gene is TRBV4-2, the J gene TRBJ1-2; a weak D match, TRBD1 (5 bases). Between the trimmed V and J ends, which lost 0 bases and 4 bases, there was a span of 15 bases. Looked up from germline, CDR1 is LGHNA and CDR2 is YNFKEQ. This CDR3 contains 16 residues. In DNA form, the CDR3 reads TGTGCCAGCAGCCAAGAGCACGCGCAGGGTGGCTATGGCTACACCTTC. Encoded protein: CASSQEHAQGGYGYTF.

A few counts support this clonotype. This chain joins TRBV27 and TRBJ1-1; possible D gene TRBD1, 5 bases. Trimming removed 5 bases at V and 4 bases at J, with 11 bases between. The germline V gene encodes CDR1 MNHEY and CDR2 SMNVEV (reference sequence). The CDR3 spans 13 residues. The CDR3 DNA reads TGTGCCAGCAGTCTCAGGGTATCCACTGAAGCTTTCTTT. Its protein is CASSLRVSTEAFF.

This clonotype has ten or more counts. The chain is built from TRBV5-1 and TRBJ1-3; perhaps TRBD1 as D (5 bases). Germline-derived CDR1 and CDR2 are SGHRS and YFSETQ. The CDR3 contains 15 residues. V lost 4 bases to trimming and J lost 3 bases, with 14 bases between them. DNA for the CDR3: TGCGCCAGCAGCCAAGGAACAGGCTTTGGAAACACCATATATTTT. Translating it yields CASSQGTGFGNTIYF.

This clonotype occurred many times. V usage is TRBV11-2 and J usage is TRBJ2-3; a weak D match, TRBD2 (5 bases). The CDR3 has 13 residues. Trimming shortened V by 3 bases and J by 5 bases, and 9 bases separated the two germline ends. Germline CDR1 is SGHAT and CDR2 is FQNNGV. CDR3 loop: CASSLEVRDTQYF. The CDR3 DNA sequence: TGTGCCAGCAGCTTGGAGGTGAGAGATACGCAGTATTTT. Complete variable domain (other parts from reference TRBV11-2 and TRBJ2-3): EAGVAQSPRYKIIEKRQSVAFWCNPISGHATLYWYQQILGQGPKLLIQFQNNGVVDDSQLPKDRFSAERLKGVDSTLKIQPAKLEDSAVYLCASSLEVRDTQYFGPGTRLTVL.

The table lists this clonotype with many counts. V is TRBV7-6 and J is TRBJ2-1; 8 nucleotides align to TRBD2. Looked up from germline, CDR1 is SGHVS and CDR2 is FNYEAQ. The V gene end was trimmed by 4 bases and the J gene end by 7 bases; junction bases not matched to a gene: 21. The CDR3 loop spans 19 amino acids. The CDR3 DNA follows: TGTGCCAGCAGCTCTAAAGGCGGGGGTCGGAGCGGGAGTACGAATGAGCAGTTCTTC. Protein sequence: CASSSKGGGRSGSTNEQFF.

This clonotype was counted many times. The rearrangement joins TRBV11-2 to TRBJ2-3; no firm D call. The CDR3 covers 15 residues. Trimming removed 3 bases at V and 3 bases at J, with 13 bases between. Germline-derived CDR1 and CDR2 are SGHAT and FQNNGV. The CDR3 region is CASSLSPYGTDTQYF. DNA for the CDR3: TGTGCCAGCAGCTTGTCTCCCTACGGGACAGATACGCAGTATTTT.

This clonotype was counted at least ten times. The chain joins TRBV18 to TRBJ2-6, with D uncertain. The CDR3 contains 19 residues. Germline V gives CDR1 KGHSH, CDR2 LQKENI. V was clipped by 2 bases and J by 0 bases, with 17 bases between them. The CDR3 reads CASSPSVAGISSGANVLTF. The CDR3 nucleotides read TGTGCCAGCTCACCAAGTGTAGCAGGAATAAGCTCTGGGGCCAACGTCCTGACTTTC. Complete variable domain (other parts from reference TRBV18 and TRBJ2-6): NAGVMQNPRHLVRRRGQEARLRCSPMKGHSHVYWYRQLPEEGLKFMVYLQKENIIDESGMPKERFSAEFPKEGPSILRIQQVVRGDSAAYFCASSPSVAGISSGANVLTFGAGSRLTVL.

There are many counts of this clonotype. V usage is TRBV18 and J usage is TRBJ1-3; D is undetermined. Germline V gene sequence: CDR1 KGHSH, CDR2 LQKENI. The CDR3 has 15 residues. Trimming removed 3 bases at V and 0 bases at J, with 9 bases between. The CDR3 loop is CASSPGLISGNTIYF. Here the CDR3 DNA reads TGTGCCAGCTCACCTGGACTGATCTCTGGAAACACCATATATTTT.

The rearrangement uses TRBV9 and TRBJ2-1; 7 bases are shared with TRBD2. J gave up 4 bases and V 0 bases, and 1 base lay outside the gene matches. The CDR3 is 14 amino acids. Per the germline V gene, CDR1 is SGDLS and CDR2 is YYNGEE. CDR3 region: CASSVDSGYNEQFF. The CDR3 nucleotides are TGTGCCAGCAGCGTAGATAGCGGGTACAATGAGCAGTTCTTC.

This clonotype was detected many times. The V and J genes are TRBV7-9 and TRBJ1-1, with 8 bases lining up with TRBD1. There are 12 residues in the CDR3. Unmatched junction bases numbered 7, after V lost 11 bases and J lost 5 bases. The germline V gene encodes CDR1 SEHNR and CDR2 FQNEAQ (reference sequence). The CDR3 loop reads CAGKQGETEAFF. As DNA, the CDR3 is TGTGCCGGCAAACAGGGGGAAACTGAAGCTTTCTTT. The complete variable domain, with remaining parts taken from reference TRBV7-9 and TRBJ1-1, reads DTGVSQNPRHKITKRGQNVTFRCDPISEHNRLYWYRQTLGQGPEFLTYFQNEAQLEKSRLLSDRFSAERPKGSFSTLEIQRTEQGDSAMYLCAGKQGETEAFFGQGTRLTVV.

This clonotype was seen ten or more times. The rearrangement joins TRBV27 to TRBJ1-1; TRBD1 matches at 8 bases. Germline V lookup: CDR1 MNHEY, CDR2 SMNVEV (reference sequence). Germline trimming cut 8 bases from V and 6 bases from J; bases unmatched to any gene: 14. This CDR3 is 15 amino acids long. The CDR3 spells CASRPYGQGDSEAFF. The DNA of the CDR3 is TGTGCCAGCCGTCCCTACGGACAGGGCGACTCTGAAGCTTTCTTT.

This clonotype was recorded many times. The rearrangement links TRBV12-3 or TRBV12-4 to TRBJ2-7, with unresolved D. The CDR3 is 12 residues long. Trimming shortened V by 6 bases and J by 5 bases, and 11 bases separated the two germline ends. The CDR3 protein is CASRPAGHEQYF. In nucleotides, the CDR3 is TGTGCCAGCAGGCCAGCCGGGCACGAGCAGTACTTC.